This TCR beta chain is drawn from a study of Graves' ophthalmopathy and Graves' hyperthyroidism. About this clonotype: What it recognizes is unknown.

Beta-chain TCR CDR3 regions were amplified from RNA transcripts. Second-round multiplex PCR followed a first-round RT-PCR using HTBI primers. TCRdb processed the multiplex PCR reads anew with MiXCR; each CDR3 protein has one entry. The sample carries a few hundred thousand distinct CDR3 sequences, under 45% recorded once. General study findings and limits: Appearing in blood as well were most expanded thyroid clonotypes above 0.001 frequency. Sensitivity reached 85% to 90% and specificity roughly 82% for a 13-signature model separating ophthalmopathy from stable hyperthyroidism.

The germline gives CDR1 SNHLY, CDR2 FYNNEI. With 6 bases clipped from V and 0 bases from J, the junction kept 5 bases outside the gene matches. This CDR3 has 16 residues. The genes are TRBV2 and TRBJ1-6, with TRBD1 identical over 7 bases. The clonotype comes from an adult man with Graves' hyperthyroidism. What was sequenced was peripheral blood or thyroid tissue (not recorded which). The CDR3 DNA is TGTGCCAGCAGAGAGGACAGGAGCTCCTATAATTCACCCCTCCACTTT. As protein: CASREDRSSYNSPLHF.